The 10 T cell receptor beta chains in this list originate from one sample, sequenced in a study of Ad26.COV2.S vaccination and SARS-CoV-2 variants. Here immunoSEQ multiplex PCR was the method, and the copy in TCRdb shows in-frame clones only, minus some. This table holds about 350,000 clones, roughly 94% found once. Sequenced material: peripheral blood, taken after recovery from COVID-19. Every receptor here comes from a human donor who had recovered from COVID-19.

V is TRBV11-3 and J is TRBJ1-2; no definite D call. The CDR3 has 12 residues. V shed 5 bases and J shed 4 bases, with 8 bases lying between them. Germline V gives CDR1 SGHNT, CDR2 YENEEA. CDR3 in amino acids: CASSAGGYGYTF. Here the CDR3 DNA reads TGTGCCAGCAGCGCGGGAGGCTATGGCTACACCTTC.

The V and J genes are TRBV3-1 (or the pseudogene TRBV3-2) and TRBJ1-1, with D tentatively TRBD1 (6 bases). Trimming shortened V by 6 bases and J by 2 bases, and 13 bases separated the two germline ends. Per germline, CDR1 LGHDT and CDR2 YNNKEL (reference sequence). This CDR3 comprises 14 residues. CDR3 nucleotides: TGTGCCAGCAGGACGGACAGCGTAAACACTGAAGCTTTCTTT. This gives the protein CASRTDSVNTEAFF.

This sequence joins TRBV5-1 and TRBJ2-3, with unresolved D. V shed 1 base and J shed 4 bases, with 4 bases lying between them. CDR1 is SGHRS, CDR2 YFSETQ, per germline. The CDR3 has 12 residues. DNA of the CDR3: TGCGCCAGCAGCTTGTCTTCAGATACGCAGTATTTT. Amino acid sequence: CASSLSSDTQYF.

V is TRBV12-5 and J is TRBJ1-1; 10 nucleotides line up with TRBD1. The CDR3 covers 17 residues. Trimming removed 2 bases from V and 1 base from J; junction bases left unmatched: 7. Germline lookup yields CDR1 LGHNT and CDR2 FRNRAP. The CDR3 DNA is TGTGCTAGTGGTTTGCCCCCCCGGACAGGGGGGAACACTGAAGCTTTCTTT. It specifies CASGLPPRTGGNTEAFF.

The J gene is TRBJ2-1, the V gene TRBV5-4; no firm D call. Trimming removed 1 base at V and 2 bases at J, with 10 bases between. The CDR3 spans 15 residues. The germline V gene encodes CDR1 SGHNT and CDR2 YYREEE (reference sequence). The CDR3 nucleotides are TGTGCCAGCAGCTTGCCCCCCGATCCCTACAATGAGCAGTTCTTC. Its protein is CASSLPPDPYNEQFF.

V is TRBV9 and J is TRBJ2-1, with 8 positions matching TRBD2. The CDR3 is 18 residues long. CDR1 is SGDLS and CDR2 is YYNGEE in the germline V gene. V lost 2 bases, J lost 6 bases, and 16 bases stayed unmatched. The CDR3 spells CASSVSRRERGSTNEQFF. The CDR3 DNA reads as TGTGCCAGCAGCGTGTCCAGGAGGGAGCGGGGGTCTACCAATGAGCAGTTCTTC.

CDR3: CASVGRTHSNTEAFF. CDR3 coding DNA: TGTGCCAGTGTTGGAAGGACACATAGTAACACTGAAGCTTTCTTT. The chain recombines TRBV27 with TRBJ1-1; TRBD1 might be the D (5 bases). This CDR3 has 15 amino acids. With 9 bases removed from V and 2 bases from J, the gap between germline ends came to 19 bases. Germline loops: CDR1 MNHEY, CDR2 SMNVEV (reference sequence).

The V call is TRBV10-3, the J call TRBJ2-3; TRBD2 aligns across 8 bases. Germline trimming cut 6 bases from V and 4 bases from J; bases unmatched to any gene: 3. This CDR3 comprises 13 residues. The germline V gene has CDR1 ENHRY and CDR2 SYGVKD. CDR3 in DNA: TGTGCCATCAGCGGACTAGCCTCAGATACGCAGTATTTT. This codes for CAISGLASDTQYF.

This clone has a single count. CDR3 amino acids: CAISLGEGQDTQYF. The CDR3 region has the DNA TGTGCCATCAGTCTCGGTGAAGGGCAAGATACGCAGTATTTT. The rearrangement joins TRBV10-3 to TRBJ2-3; no clear D. The CDR3 length is 14 residues. Germline loops: CDR1 ENHRY, CDR2 SYGVKD. The V end was cut by 5 bases, the J end by 5 bases, with 14 bases between.

The chain's CDR3 is CASTPDSYGYTF. The DNA of the CDR3 is TGTGCCAGTACCCCCGATAGCTATGGCTACACCTTC. This sequence joins TRBV19 and TRBJ1-2; no firm D call. CDR3 size: 12 residues. The germline gives CDR1 LNHDA, CDR2 SQIVND (reference sequence). V was trimmed by 7 bases and J by 4 bases, leaving 10 bases between them.